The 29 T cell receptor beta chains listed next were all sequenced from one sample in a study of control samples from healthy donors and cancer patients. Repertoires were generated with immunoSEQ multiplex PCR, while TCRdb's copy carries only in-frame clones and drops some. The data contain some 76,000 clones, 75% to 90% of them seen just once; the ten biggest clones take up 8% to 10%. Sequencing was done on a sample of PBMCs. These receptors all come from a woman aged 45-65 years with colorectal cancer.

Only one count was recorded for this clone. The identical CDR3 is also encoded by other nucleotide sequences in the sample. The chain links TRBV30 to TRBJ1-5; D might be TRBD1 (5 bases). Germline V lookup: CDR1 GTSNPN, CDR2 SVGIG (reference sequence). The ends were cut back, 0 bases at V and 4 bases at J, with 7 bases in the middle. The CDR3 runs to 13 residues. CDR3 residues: CAWSVRGNQPQHF. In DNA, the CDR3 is TGTGCCTGGAGTGTACGGGGGAATCAGCCCCAGCATTTT. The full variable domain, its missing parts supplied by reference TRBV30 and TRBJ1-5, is SQTIHQWPATLVQPVGSPLSLECTVEGTSNPNLYWYRQAAGRGLQLLFYSVGIGQISSEVPQNLSASRPQDRQFILSSKKLLLSDSGFYLCAWSVRGNQPQHFGDGTRLSIL.

The DNA of the CDR3 is TGTGCCATCAGTGAGTCGATGGAGACCCAGTACTTC. The encoded protein is CAISESMETQYF. This sequence joins TRBV10-3 and TRBJ2-5; no clear D gene. The CDR3 sequence is 12 residues long. V dropped 0 bases and J dropped 5 bases, with 4 bases sitting between them. Germline V gene sequence: CDR1 ENHRY, CDR2 SYGVKD.

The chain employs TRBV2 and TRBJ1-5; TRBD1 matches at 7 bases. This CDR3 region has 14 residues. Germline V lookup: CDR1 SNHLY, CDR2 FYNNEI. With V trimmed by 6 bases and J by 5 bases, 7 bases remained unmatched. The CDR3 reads CASSQGDTYQPQHF. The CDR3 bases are TGTGCCAGCAGCCAGGGGGACACCTATCAGCCCCAGCATTTT.

The CDR3 loop reads CASSLDRGSRKLFF. The CDR3 DNA reads as TGTGCCAGCAGCTTAGACAGGGGCAGTCGAAAACTGTTTTTT. V is TRBV7-2 and J is TRBJ1-4; 7 positions match TRBD1. There are 14 residues in the CDR3. Trimming at V came to 1 base and at J to 10 bases, leaving 6 bases not matched to a gene. Germline V gives CDR1 SGHTA, CDR2 FQGNSA.

CDR3 bases: TGCAGTGCTAGTTTTTATGGGCGGGGGGGCACTGAGCAGTTCTTC. It encodes CSASFYGRGGTEQFF. The chain couples TRBV20-1 to TRBJ2-1; 9 bases align to TRBD2. Germline values: CDR1 DFQATT, CDR2 SNEGSKA (reference sequence). The V and J ends lost 3 bases and 9 bases, in that order; junction bases with no gene match: 12. The CDR3 spans 15 residues.

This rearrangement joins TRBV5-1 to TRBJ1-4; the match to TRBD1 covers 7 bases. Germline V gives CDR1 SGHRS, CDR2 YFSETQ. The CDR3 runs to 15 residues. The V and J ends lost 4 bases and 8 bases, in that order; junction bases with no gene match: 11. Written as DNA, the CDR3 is TGCGCCAGCAGCCCTACGACAGGGTTTGAAGAAAAACTGTTTTTT. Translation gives CASSPTTGFEEKLFF.

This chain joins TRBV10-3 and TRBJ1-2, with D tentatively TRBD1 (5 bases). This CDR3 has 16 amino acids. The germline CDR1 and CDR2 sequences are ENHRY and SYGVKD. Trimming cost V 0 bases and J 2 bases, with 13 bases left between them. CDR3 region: CAISESFQTGNYGYTF. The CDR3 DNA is TGTGCCATCAGTGAGTCTTTCCAAACAGGAAACTATGGCTACACCTTC.

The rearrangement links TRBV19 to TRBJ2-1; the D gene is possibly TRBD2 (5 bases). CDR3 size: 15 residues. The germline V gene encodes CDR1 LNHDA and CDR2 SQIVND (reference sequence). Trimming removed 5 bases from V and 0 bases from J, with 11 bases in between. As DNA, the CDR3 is TGTGCCAGTAGTGCCGGACTTTTCTCCTACAATGAGCAGTTCTTC. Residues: CASSAGLFSYNEQFF. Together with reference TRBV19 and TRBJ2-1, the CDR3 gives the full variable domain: DGGITQSPKYLFRKEGQNVTLSCEQNLNHDAMYWYRQDPGQGLRLIYYSQIVNDFQKGDIAEGYSVSREKKESFPLTVTSAQKNPTAFYLCASSAGLFSYNEQFFGPGTRLTVL.

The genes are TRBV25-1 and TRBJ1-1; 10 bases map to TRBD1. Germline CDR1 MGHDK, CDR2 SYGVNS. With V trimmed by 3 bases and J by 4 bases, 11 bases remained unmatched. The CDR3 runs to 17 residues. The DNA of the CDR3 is TGTGCCAGCAGTGACGACAGACCGGGACAGGGGCCCACTGAAGCTTTCTTT. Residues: CASSDDRPGQGPTEAFF.

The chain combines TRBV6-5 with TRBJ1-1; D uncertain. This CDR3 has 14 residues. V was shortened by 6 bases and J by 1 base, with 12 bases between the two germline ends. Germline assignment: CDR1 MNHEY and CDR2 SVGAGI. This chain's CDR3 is CASSYGMGNTEAFF. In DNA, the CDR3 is TGTGCCAGCAGCTATGGAATGGGGAACACTGAAGCTTTCTTT.

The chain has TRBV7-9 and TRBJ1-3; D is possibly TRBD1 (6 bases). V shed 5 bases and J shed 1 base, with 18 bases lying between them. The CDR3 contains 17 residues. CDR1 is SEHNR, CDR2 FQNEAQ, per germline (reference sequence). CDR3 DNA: TGTGCCAGCAGCCTTTGGACAGCCTTTTTTTCTGGAAACACCATATATTTT. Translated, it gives CASSLWTAFFSGNTIYF.

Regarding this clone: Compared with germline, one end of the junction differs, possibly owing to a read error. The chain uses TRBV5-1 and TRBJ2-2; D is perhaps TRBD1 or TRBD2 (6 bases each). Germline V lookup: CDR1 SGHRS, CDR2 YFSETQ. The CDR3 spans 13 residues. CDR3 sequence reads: CASNGGLTWELFF. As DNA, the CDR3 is TGCGCCAGCAATGGGGGGCTCACCTGGGAGCTGTTTTTT.

The CDR3 region is CASSEVEREGYGYTF. CDR3 DNA: TGTGCCAGCAGTGAAGTCGAGCGGGAGGGGTATGGCTACACCTTC. The chain couples TRBV2 to TRBJ1-2, with D possibly matching TRBD1 (5 bases). The germline V gene has CDR1 SNHLY and CDR2 FYNNEI. Between the trimmed V and J ends, which lost 1 base and 5 bases, there was a span of 14 bases. The CDR3 runs to 15 residues.

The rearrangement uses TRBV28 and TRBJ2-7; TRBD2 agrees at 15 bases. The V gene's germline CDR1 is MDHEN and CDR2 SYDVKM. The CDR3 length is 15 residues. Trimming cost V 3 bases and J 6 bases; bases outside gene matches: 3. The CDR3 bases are TGTGCCAGCAGTTTGGGACTAGCGGGGGGTGGCGAGCAGTACGTC. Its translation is CASSLGLAGGGEQYV.

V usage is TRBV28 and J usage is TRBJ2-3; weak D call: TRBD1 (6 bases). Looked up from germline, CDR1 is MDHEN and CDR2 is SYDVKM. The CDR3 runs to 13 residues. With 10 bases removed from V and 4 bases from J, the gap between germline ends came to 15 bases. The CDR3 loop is CATHSGGADTQYF. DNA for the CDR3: TGTGCCACCCATAGTGGGGGCGCAGATACGCAGTATTTT.

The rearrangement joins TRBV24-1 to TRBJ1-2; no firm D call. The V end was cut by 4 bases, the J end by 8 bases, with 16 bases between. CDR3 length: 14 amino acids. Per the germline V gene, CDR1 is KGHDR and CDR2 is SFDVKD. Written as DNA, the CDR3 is TGTGCCACCAGTGACCCGCGGGCAGCGAACGGCTACACCTTC. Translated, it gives CATSDPRAANGYTF.

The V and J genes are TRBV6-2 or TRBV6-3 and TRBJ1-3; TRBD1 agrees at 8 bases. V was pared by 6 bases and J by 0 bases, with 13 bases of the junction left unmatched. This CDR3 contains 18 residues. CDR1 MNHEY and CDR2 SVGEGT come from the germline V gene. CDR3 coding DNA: TGTGCCAGCAGCCTTCGACCCCAGGGGGCTGCCTCTGGAAACACCATATATTTT. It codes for CASSLRPQGAASGNTIYF.

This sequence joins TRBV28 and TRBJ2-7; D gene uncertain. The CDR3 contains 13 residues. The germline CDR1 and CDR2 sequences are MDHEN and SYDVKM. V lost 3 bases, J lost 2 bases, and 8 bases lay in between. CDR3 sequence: CASSLGHPYEQYV. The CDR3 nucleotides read TGTGCCAGCAGTTTGGGTCATCCCTACGAGCAGTACGTC.

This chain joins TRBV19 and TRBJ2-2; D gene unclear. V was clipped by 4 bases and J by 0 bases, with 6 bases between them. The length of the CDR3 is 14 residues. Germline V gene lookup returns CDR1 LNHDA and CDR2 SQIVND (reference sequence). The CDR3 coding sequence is TGTGCCAGTAGTACGGGCGCGAACACCGGGGAGCTGTTTTTT. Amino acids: CASSTGANTGELFF.

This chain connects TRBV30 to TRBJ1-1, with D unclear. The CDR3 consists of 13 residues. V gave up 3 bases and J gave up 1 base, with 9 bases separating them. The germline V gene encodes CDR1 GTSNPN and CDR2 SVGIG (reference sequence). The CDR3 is CAWSAGPNTEAFF. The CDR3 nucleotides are TGTGCCTGGAGCGCCGGGCCGAACACTGAAGCTTTCTTT.

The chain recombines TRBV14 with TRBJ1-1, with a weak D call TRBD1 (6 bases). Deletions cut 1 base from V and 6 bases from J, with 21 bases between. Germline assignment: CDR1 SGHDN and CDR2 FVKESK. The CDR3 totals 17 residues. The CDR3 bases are TGTGCCAGCAGCCAAGCGGGAGGAGGGGGGCGCCGGTCTGAAGCTTTCTTT. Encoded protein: CASSQAGGGGRRSEAFF.

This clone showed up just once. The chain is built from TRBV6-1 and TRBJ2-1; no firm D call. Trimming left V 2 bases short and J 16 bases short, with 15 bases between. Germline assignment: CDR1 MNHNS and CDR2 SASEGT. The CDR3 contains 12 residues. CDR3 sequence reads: CASSELRHPGFF. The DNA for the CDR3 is TGTGCCAGCAGTGAATTGAGACACCCTGGTTTCTTC.

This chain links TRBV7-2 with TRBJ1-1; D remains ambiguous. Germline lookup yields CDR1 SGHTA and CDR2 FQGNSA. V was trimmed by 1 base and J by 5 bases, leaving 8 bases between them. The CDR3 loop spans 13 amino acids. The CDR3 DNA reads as TGTGCCAGCAGCTTAGGGGGTGGGACTGAAGCTTTCTTT. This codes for CASSLGGGTEAFF.

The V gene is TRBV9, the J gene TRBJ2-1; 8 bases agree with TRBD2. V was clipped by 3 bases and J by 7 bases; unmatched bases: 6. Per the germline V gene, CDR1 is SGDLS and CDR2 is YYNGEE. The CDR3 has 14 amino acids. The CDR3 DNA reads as TGTGCCAGCAGCGAGGCGGGGGGCATAAATGAGCAGTTCTTC. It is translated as CASSEAGGINEQFF.

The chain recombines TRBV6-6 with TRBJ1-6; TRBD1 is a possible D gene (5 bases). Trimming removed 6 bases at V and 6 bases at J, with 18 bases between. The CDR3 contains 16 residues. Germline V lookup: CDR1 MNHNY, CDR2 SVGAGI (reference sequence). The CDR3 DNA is TGTGCCAGCAGACTTTTCCCTAGACAGACTAATTCACCCCTCCACTTT. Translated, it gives CASRLFPRQTNSPLHF.

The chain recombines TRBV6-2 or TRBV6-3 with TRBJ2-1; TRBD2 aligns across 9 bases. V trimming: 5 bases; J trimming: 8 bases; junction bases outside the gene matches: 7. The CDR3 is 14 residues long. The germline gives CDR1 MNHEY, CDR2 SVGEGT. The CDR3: CASSGAGGLYEQFF. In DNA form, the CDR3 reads TGTGCCAGCAGTGGAGCGGGGGGATTATATGAGCAGTTCTTC.

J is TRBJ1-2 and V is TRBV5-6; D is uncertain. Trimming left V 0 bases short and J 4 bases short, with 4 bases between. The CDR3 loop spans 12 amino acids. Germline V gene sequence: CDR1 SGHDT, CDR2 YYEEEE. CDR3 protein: CASSLEIYGYTF. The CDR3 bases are TGTGCCAGCAGCTTGGAAATCTATGGCTACACCTTC.

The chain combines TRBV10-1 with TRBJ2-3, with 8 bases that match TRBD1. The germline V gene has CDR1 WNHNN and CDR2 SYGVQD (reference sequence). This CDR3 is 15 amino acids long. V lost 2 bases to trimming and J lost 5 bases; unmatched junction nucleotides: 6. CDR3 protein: CASSELTGVGDTQYF. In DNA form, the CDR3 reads TGCGCCAGCAGTGAGCTGACAGGGGTTGGAGATACGCAGTATTTT.

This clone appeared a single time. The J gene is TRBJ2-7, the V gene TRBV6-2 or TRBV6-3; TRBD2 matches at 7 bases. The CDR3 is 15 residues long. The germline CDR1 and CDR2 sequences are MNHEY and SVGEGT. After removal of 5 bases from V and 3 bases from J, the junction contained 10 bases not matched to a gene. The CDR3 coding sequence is TGTGCCAGCAGTAACCTGGGGGAGGGAATCTACGAGCAGTACGTC. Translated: CASSNLGEGIYEQYV.